These 29 T cell receptor beta chains share one sample of origin, sequenced in a study of early T cells in non-severe SARS-CoV-2 infection. TCRdb reprocessed the 5' RACE reads with MiXCR, giving one entry per CDR3 protein. This sample yields over 85,000 distinct CDR3 sequences, of which 10% to 15% are seen a single time; 6.2% belongs to the top ten. The specimen sequenced was whole blood. The receptors originated from an adult who was a healthcare worker with PCR-confirmed SARS-CoV-2 infection or an uninfected control (not recorded which).

This clonotype was detected a few times. J is TRBJ2-7 and V is TRBV12-3 or TRBV12-4, with TRBD1 as a possible D gene (6 bases). Trimming cost V 1 base and J 2 bases, with 12 bases left between them. CDR3 length: 15 residues. The DNA of the CDR3 is TGTGCCAGCAGTTTAGGGGGACACGTACCCTACGAGCAGTACTTC. This translates into CASSLGGHVPYEQYF.

The chain joins TRBV3-1 to TRBJ2-7, with D tentatively TRBD2 (5 bases). CDR1 and CDR2 (germline): LGHDT, YNNKEL (reference sequence). The CDR3 is 16 residues long. V lost 4 bases, J lost 7 bases, and 23 bases lay in between. The CDR3: CASSPDLAAAPWEQYF. The CDR3 DNA reads TGTGCCAGCAGCCCAGACCTGGCAGCGGCCCCTTGGGAGCAGTACTTC.

This chain connects TRBV5-5 to TRBJ2-4; D remains unclear. Germline CDR1 and CDR2: SGHKS and YYEKEE (reference sequence). This CDR3 region has 14 residues. V gave up 0 bases and J gave up 3 bases, with 7 bases separating them. The CDR3 DNA follows: TGTGCCAGCAGCTTGGACCAAGGCAAAAACATTCAGTACTTC. This codes for CASSLDQGKNIQYF.

This clonotype appeared many times. The chain uses TRBV25-1 and TRBJ1-2; tentative D call: TRBD1 (6 bases). Per germline, CDR1 MGHDK and CDR2 SYGVNS. The CDR3 loop spans 16 amino acids. Between the trimmed V and J ends, which lost 1 base and 6 bases, there was a span of 18 bases. The CDR3 reads CASSEFRGRGLHGYTF. CDR3 coding DNA: TGTGCCAGCAGTGAATTCAGGGGCAGGGGACTCCATGGCTACACCTTC.

The table lists this clonotype with many counts. The chain employs TRBV30 and TRBJ1-1; possible D gene TRBD1, 5 bases. Germline CDR1 reads GTSNPN; CDR2 reads SVGIG (reference sequence). The germline V and J ends were trimmed by 8 bases and 4 bases, with 20 bases remaining between them. This CDR3 contains 14 residues. The CDR3 here is CAGSGDYTRTEAFF. CDR3 coding DNA: TGTGCCGGCTCCGGGGACTACACTCGCACTGAAGCTTTCTTT.

This clonotype was observed many times. The chain joins TRBV27 to TRBJ2-1; the D gene is possibly TRBD2 (6 bases). Germline CDR1 is MNHEY and CDR2 is SMNVEV (reference sequence). Trimming shortened V by 1 base and J by 2 bases, and 12 bases separated the two germline ends. The CDR3 consists of 16 residues. The chain's CDR3 is CASSLLGRITYNEQFF. CDR3 nucleotide sequence: TGTGCCAGCAGTTTATTGGGGAGGATCACCTACAATGAGCAGTTCTTC.

In its sample, this clonotype was seen many times. V is TRBV28 and J is TRBJ2-7; 8 positions agree with TRBD2. In germline, CDR1 is MDHEN, CDR2 SYDVKM. CDR3 length: 14 residues. The CDR3 reads CLVGGGTPPYEQYF. DNA for the CDR3: TGTCTCGTCGGGGGGGGTACTCCTCCTTACGAGCAGTACTTC.

The chain joins TRBV25-1 to TRBJ2-3, with D perhaps TRBD2 (5 bases). Germline values: CDR1 MGHDK, CDR2 SYGVNS. V dropped 6 bases and J dropped 2 bases, with 9 bases sitting between them. This CDR3 spans 13 amino acids. The chain's CDR3 is CASRMDSTDTQYF. CDR3 coding DNA: TGTGCCAGCAGGATGGACTCCACAGATACGCAGTATTTT.

In its sample, this clonotype was seen once. The chain links TRBV2 to TRBJ1-5; D is unresolved. Germline CDR1 SNHLY, CDR2 FYNNEI. The CDR3 length is 14 residues. Trimming removed 8 bases at V and 4 bases at J, with 15 bases between. CDR3 sequence reads: CASGPDGRNQPQHF. The CDR3, as DNA: TGTGCCAGCGGTCCGGACGGGAGGAATCAGCCCCAGCATTTT. Filled out from reference TRBV2 and TRBJ1-5, the complete variable domain reads EPEVTQTPSHQVTQMGQEVILRCVPISNHLYFYWYRQILGQKVEFLVSFYNNEISEKSEIFDDQFSVERPDGSNFTLKIRSTKLEDSAMYFCASGPDGRNQPQHFGDGTRLSIL.

This chain links TRBV29-1 with TRBJ2-2; no clear D gene. There are 11 residues in the CDR3. Germline V gene data show CDR1 as SQVTM and CDR2 as ANQGSEA. V was pared by 4 bases and J by 7 bases, with 7 bases between. CDR3 loop: CSVVHGGELFF. As DNA, the CDR3 is TGCAGCGTTGTGCATGGCGGGGAGCTGTTTTTT.

This clonotype was counted between two and nine times. The rearrangement links TRBV28 to TRBJ2-7; maybe TRBD1 (6 bases). Germline V lookup: CDR1 MDHEN, CDR2 SYDVKM. V was pared by 5 bases and J by 2 bases, with 13 bases between. The CDR3 has 14 residues. Here the CDR3 DNA reads TGTGCCAGCAGTCTTGGACAGCCACCCTACGAGCAGTACTTC. Its protein product is CASSLGQPPYEQYF.

This clonotype was detected many times. The CDR3 loop reads CASSMGGANTEAFF. The CDR3 DNA reads as TGTGCCAGCAGTATGGGGGGGGCGAACACTGAAGCTTTCTTT. The gene calls are TRBV12-3 or TRBV12-4 and TRBJ1-1, with D perhaps TRBD1 (6 bases). V dropped 5 bases and J dropped 1 base, with 11 bases sitting between them. CDR3 length equals 14 residues.

At least ten counts were recorded for this clonotype. The genes are TRBV18 and TRBJ2-6; perhaps TRBD1 as D (5 bases). Germline CDR1 and CDR2: KGHSH and LQKENI. This CDR3 region has 18 residues. Trimming took off 3 bases at V and 2 bases at J, with 17 bases between the two ends. CDR3 protein: CASSPFQGMGPGANVLTF. In DNA, the CDR3 is TGTGCCAGCTCACCCTTCCAGGGAATGGGGCCTGGGGCCAACGTCCTGACTTTC.

The DNA of the CDR3 is TGTGCCAGCAGCTCGACCCGGCGAACTGAAGCTTTCTTT. It yields the protein CASSSTRRTEAFF. The chain combines TRBV7-2 with TRBJ1-1, with D unclear. This CDR3 contains 13 residues. Trimming took 4 bases from V and 5 from J, leaving 11 bases between them. The V gene's germline CDR1 is SGHTA and CDR2 FQGNSA. Based on the CDR3 plus reference TRBV7-2 and TRBJ1-1, the full variable domain is GAGVSQSPSNKVTEKGKDVELRCDPISGHTALYWYRQSLGQGLEFLIYFQGNSAPDKSGLPSDRFSAERTGGSVSTLTIQRTQQEDSAVYLCASSSTRRTEAFFGQGTRLTVV.

This sequence joins TRBV5-1 and TRBJ1-1; D uncertain. V lost 4 bases and J lost 0, with 10 bases in between. This CDR3 comprises 14 residues. Germline values: CDR1 SGHRS, CDR2 YFSETQ. CDR3 DNA: TGCGCCAGCAGCCCGAAAGACTTGAACACTGAAGCTTTCTTT. As protein: CASSPKDLNTEAFF.

This clonotype was picked up many times. The CDR3 bases are TGTGCCAGCAGCTTAGCCGGACAGGGCTATGGAGGGGGCTACACCTTC. Amino acid sequence: CASSLAGQGYGGGYTF. The chain couples TRBV7-9 to TRBJ1-2; 8 bases line up with TRBD1. V was clipped by 0 bases and J by 8 bases; unmatched bases: 11. Germline CDR1 is SEHNR and CDR2 is FQNEAQ (reference sequence). The CDR3 extends over 16 amino acids. Supplemented by reference TRBV7-9 and TRBJ1-2, the full variable domain reads DTGVSQNPRHKITKRGQNVTFRCDPISEHNRLYWYRQTLGQGPEFLTYFQNEAQLEKSRLLSDRFSAERPKGSFSTLEIQRTEQGDSAMYLCASSLAGQGYGGGYTFGSGTRLTVV.

CDR3: CASRSTAGSTYEQYF. DNA for the CDR3: TGTGCCAGCAGATCGACGGCAGGGTCGACCTACGAGCAGTACTTC. The gene calls are TRBV6-5 and TRBJ2-7; the D gene is possibly TRBD1 (5 bases). The germline V gene encodes CDR1 MNHEY and CDR2 SVGAGI. The CDR3 spans 15 residues. Between the trimmed V and J ends, which lost 6 bases and 2 bases, there was a span of 17 bases.

V and J are TRBV28 and TRBJ2-7; 7 bases agree with TRBD1. Unmatched junction bases numbered 5, after V lost 5 bases and J lost 1 base. The V gene's germline CDR1 is MDHEN and CDR2 SYDVKM. The CDR3 length is 14 residues. The DNA of the CDR3 is TGTGCCAGCAGTCCGGGACAGATATCCTACGAGCAGTACTTC. It yields the protein CASSPGQISYEQYF.

This clonotype was recorded at least ten times. The chain carries TRBV2 and TRBJ2-2; TRBD1 might be the D (6 bases). CDR1 SNHLY and CDR2 FYNNEI come from the germline V gene. The ends were cut back, 5 bases at V and 7 bases at J, with 14 bases in the middle. The CDR3 extends over 14 amino acids. The CDR3 DNA reads TGTGCCAGCAGTTTGACAGGACCTCGCGGGGAGCTGTTTTTT. Translation: CASSLTGPRGELFF.

This clonotype was detected many times. V is TRBV29-1 and J is TRBJ1-2; no definite D call. The CDR3 is 10 residues long. V was cut by 3 bases and J by 8 bases, with 7 bases left in between. Germline CDR1 reads SQVTM; CDR2 reads ANQGSEA. CDR3 region: CSVDRGGYTF. CDR3 nucleotide sequence: TGCAGCGTTGATCGAGGGGGCTACACCTTC.

The chain joins TRBV25-1 to TRBJ2-3; a possible D gene is TRBD2 (6 bases). From germline, CDR1 is MGHDK and CDR2 SYGVNS. The V gene lost 3 bases and the J gene lost 6 bases, with 25 bases spanning the gap. The CDR3 contains 18 residues. CDR3 residues: CASSDTARHLLAGDTQYF. The CDR3 DNA is TGTGCCAGCAGTGATACCGCGAGACACCTCTTGGCGGGGGATACGCAGTATTTT.

V is TRBV30 and J is TRBJ2-4; a weak D match, TRBD1 (6 bases). This CDR3 has 14 residues. The V gene's germline CDR1 is GTSNPN and CDR2 SVGIG (reference sequence). The ends were cut back, 0 bases at V and 0 bases at J, with 6 bases in the middle. The CDR3 loop reads CAWSVGGAKNIQYF. The CDR3 region has the DNA TGTGCCTGGAGTGTAGGGGGAGCCAAAAACATTCAGTACTTC.

The rearrangement uses TRBV15 and TRBJ1-4; D call uncertain. The ends were cut back, 5 bases at V and 0 bases at J, with 7 bases in the middle. The CDR3 runs 14 residues. From germline, CDR1 is LNHNV and CDR2 YYDKDF (reference sequence). The CDR3 loop is CATSGRATNEKLFF. CDR3 in DNA: TGTGCCACCAGCGGGCGGGCAACTAATGAAAAACTGTTTTTT.

This clonotype was seen a few times. This chain connects TRBV7-6 to TRBJ2-2; 7 bases are a match to TRBD1. After removal of 5 bases from V and 0 bases from J, the junction contained 3 bases not matched to a gene. CDR3 length: 15 amino acids. Germline loops: CDR1 SGHVS, CDR2 FNYEAQ. The CDR3 sequence is CASSPGTANTGELFF. CDR3 nucleotide sequence: TGTGCCAGCAGCCCAGGGACAGCGAACACCGGGGAGCTGTTTTTT.

Only a few counts were recorded for this clonotype. The chain is built from TRBV20-1 and TRBJ2-3; unclear D gene. Trimming stripped 1 base from V and 0 bases from J, with 2 bases between. The V gene's germline CDR1 is DFQATT and CDR2 SNEGSKA (reference sequence). The CDR3 spans 12 residues. DNA of the CDR3: TGCAGTGCTAGAGGGAGCACAGATACGCAGTATTTT. It translates to CSARGSTDTQYF.

With regard to this clonotype: A much larger clone lies one base from this, so it may be a read error. A read error is likely, as this CDR3 ends without the conserved phenylalanine or tryptophan. This rearrangement joins TRBV7-9 to TRBJ2-1; D call uncertain. This CDR3 region has 14 residues. Deletions cut 2 bases from V and 6 bases from J, with 11 bases between. Germline CDR1 and CDR2: SEHNR and FQNEAQ (reference sequence). The CDR3 sequence is CASSLPPPANEQFY. Here the CDR3 DNA reads TGTGCCAGCAGCTTACCCCCCCCTGCCAATGAGCAGTTCTAC.

This clonotype has just a few counts. The V call is TRBV11-2, the J call TRBJ2-3, with D hard to call. There are 14 residues in the CDR3. Germline V gene data show CDR1 as SGHAT and CDR2 as FQNNGV. The V gene lost 5 bases and the J gene lost 0 bases, with 9 bases spanning the gap. This CDR3 is CASSPVASTDTQYF. The CDR3 region has the DNA TGTGCCAGCAGCCCTGTCGCTAGCACAGATACGCAGTATTTT.

This clonotype was seen at least ten times. The chain carries TRBV5-4 and TRBJ2-3; 11 bases are a match to TRBD2. Trimming took 4 bases from V and 3 from J; bases not matched to a gene: 7. The CDR3 has 16 residues. Germline CDR1 and CDR2: SGHNT and YYREEE (reference sequence). This CDR3 reads CASSRGLAEKTDTQYF. The CDR3 nucleotides read TGTGCCAGCAGCAGGGGACTAGCGGAAAAAACAGATACGCAGTATTTT.

The sample holds a few counts of this clonotype. This chain links TRBV2 with TRBJ1-1; D remains unclear. CDR1 and CDR2 from the germline V gene are SNHLY and FYNNEI. The CDR3 covers 13 residues. V was shortened by 4 bases and J by 1 base, with 7 bases between the two germline ends. DNA of the CDR3: TGTGCCAGCAGTGTGAGGGAGAACACTGAAGCTTTCTTT. Translated, it gives CASSVRENTEAFF.